The following is a T cell receptor (beta chain) sequence with its context. The sample is drawn from a study of T-cell reconstitution after alpha-beta-depleted transplantation in children. Construction of the TCRbeta library involved unique molecular identifiers. TCRdb re-derived calls from the PCR reads in MiXCR, one entry per CDR3 protein. Of about 500,000 distinct CDR3 sequences in the sample, approximately 30% are singletons; the top ten hold approximately 2.3%. The trim removed 5 bases at V and 3 bases at J, leaving 7 bases unmatched. The CDR3 contains 15 residues. This rearrangement joins TRBV12-3 or TRBV12-4 to TRBJ2-1; 7 bases line up with TRBD2. The specimen comprised PBMCs from the stem cell graft donor, sampled from the stem cell graft. This receptor was identified in a human donor who donated a stem cell graft to a child with aplastic anemia. The CDR3 sequence is CASSPRGGVYNEQFF. CDR3 nucleotide sequence: TGTGCCAGCAGTCCCCGCGGGGGAGTCTACAATGAGCAGTTCTTC.